This is a list of T cell receptor beta chains from one sample in a study of CD8+ T cells in alopecia areata. Only in-frame clones appear in the TCRdb table, and some are missing; sequencing was by immunoSEQ multiplex PCR. There are 95,000 to 120,000 clones in the sample; roughly 55% occur only once, and roughly 25% lies in the top ten. Material: NKG2D-low CD8+ T cells sorted from blood. The receptor set was obtained from a human donor with alopecia areata. Both conserved end residues are part of each CDR3. Each record gives: V gene, D gene, clone size, J gene, CDR3 protein, CDR3 DNA. D genes are given only for firm matches. The size entry is marked missing in some rows and otherwise reads once, few, many or a size class.

V gene: TRBV6-5
D gene: -
clone size: -
J gene: TRBJ2-7
CDR3 protein: CASSYGMRENPYEQYF
CDR3 DNA: TGTGCCAGCAGTTACGGTATGAGGGAGAATCCCTACGAGCAGTACTTC

V gene: TRBV9
D gene: TRBD1
clone size: few
J gene: TRBJ1-4
CDR3 protein: CASSGWDSKLFF
CDR3 DNA: TGTGCCAGCAGCGGCTGGGACAGTAAACTGTTTTTT

V gene: TRBV7-8
D gene: -
clone size: -
J gene: TRBJ2-1
CDR3 protein: CASSLRRVGNEQFF
CDR3 DNA: TGTGCCAGCAGCTTAAGACGAGTGGGGAATGAGCAGTTCTTC

V gene: TRBV4-1
D gene: -
clone size: -
J gene: TRBJ1-1
CDR3 protein: CASSQDEGNTEAFF
CDR3 DNA: TGCGCCAGCAGCCAAGATGAGGGAAACACTGAAGCTTTCTTT

V gene: TRBV5-1
D gene: -
clone size: -
J gene: TRBJ2-7
CDR3 protein: CASSLDRAGPYEQYF
CDR3 DNA: TGCGCCAGCAGCTTGGATCGAGCGGGTCCCTACGAGCAGTACTTC

V gene: TRBV28
D gene: -
clone size: -
J gene: TRBJ2-1
CDR3 protein: CASRRTGPVLNEQFF
CDR3 DNA: TGTGCCAGCAGGCGAACAGGCCCGGTCCTCAATGAGCAGTTCTTC

V gene: TRBV7-2
D gene: TRBD2
clone size: -
J gene: TRBJ2-5
CDR3 protein: CASSPRTSGSWTQYF
CDR3 DNA: TGTGCCAGCAGCCCTAGGACTAGCGGGTCCTGGACCCAGTACTTC

V gene: TRBV4-1
D gene: TRBD1
clone size: -
J gene: TRBJ2-7
CDR3 protein: CASSAPGQGIYEQYF
CDR3 DNA: TGCGCCAGCAGCGCTCCGGGACAGGGCATATACGAGCAGTACTTC

V gene: TRBV16
D gene: -
clone size: -
J gene: TRBJ2-7
CDR3 protein: CASSQSGRASREQYF
CDR3 DNA: TGTGCCAGCAGCCAATCGGGCAGGGCATCACGCGAGCAGTACTTC

V gene: TRBV7-9
D gene: -
clone size: -
J gene: TRBJ2-2
CDR3 protein: CASSEGGTSSTGELFF
CDR3 DNA: TGTGCCAGCAGCGAAGGCGGGACGTCCTCCACCGGGGAGCTGTTTTTT

V gene: TRBV27
D gene: -
clone size: few
J gene: TRBJ2-4
CDR3 protein: CASSLTGGAKNIQYF
CDR3 DNA: TGTGCCAGCAGTTTAACAGGTGGTGCCAAAAACATTCAGTACTTC

V gene: TRBV27
D gene: -
clone size: few
J gene: TRBJ2-3
CDR3 protein: CASSLGRGIDTQYF
CDR3 DNA: TGTGCCAGCAGTTTGGGCAGGGGTATAGATACGCAGTATTTT

V gene: TRBV5-7
D gene: -
clone size: -
J gene: TRBJ2-5
CDR3 protein: CASTDPQDLGTQYF
CDR3 DNA: TGTGCCAGCACCGATCCACAGGACCTCGGGACCCAGTACTTC

V gene: TRBV11-2
D gene: -
clone size: -
J gene: TRBJ1-1
CDR3 protein: CAIPQGSAEAFF
CDR3 DNA: TGTGCCATCCCCCAGGGGTCGGCTGAAGCTTTCTTT

V gene: TRBV14
D gene: -
clone size: -
J gene: TRBJ1-1
CDR3 protein: CASSPLLGAEAFF
CDR3 DNA: TGTGCCAGCAGCCCCCTCTTGGGCGCTGAAGCTTTCTTT

V gene: TRBV29-1
D gene: -
clone size: -
J gene: TRBJ2-7
CDR3 protein: CSVVSGEQYF
CDR3 DNA: TGCAGCGTTGTGTCCGGGGAGCAGTACTTC

V gene: TRBV28
D gene: -
clone size: -
J gene: TRBJ2-7
CDR3 protein: CASSNSFLVVGEQYF
CDR3 DNA: TGTGCCAGCAGTAACTCCTTTTTAGTTGTGGGCGAGCAGTACTTC

V gene: TRBV5-4
D gene: -
clone size: few
J gene: TRBJ2-1
CDR3 protein: CASSLPPNEQFF
CDR3 DNA: TGTGCCAGCAGCTTGCCCCCAAATGAGCAGTTCTTC

V gene: TRBV9
D gene: TRBD2
clone size: -
J gene: TRBJ2-3
CDR3 protein: CASSVRPSGIGPDTQYF
CDR3 DNA: TGTGCCAGCAGCGTAAGACCTAGCGGGATCGGTCCAGATACGCAGTATTTT

V gene: TRBV5-6
D gene: -
clone size: -
J gene: TRBJ1-1
CDR3 protein: CASSSWVNTEAFF
CDR3 DNA: TGTGCCAGCAGCTCATGGGTGAACACTGAAGCTTTCTTT

V gene: TRBV10-3
D gene: TRBD1
clone size: few
J gene: TRBJ1-2
CDR3 protein: CAIPDRDNYGYTF
CDR3 DNA: TGTGCCATACCGGACAGGGACAACTATGGCTACACCTTC

V gene: TRBV7-9
D gene: -
clone size: -
J gene: TRBJ2-7
CDR3 protein: CASSYRDPPVDEQYF
CDR3 DNA: TGTGCCAGCAGCTACCGGGATCCCCCAGTCGACGAGCAGTACTTC

V gene: TRBV27
D gene: -
clone size: -
J gene: TRBJ1-2
CDR3 protein: CASSFGTNYGYTF
CDR3 DNA: TGTGCCAGCAGTTTCGGGACTAACTATGGCTACACCTTC

V gene: TRBV4-1
D gene: -
clone size: -
J gene: TRBJ2-1
CDR3 protein: CASSQDTRGLAASFF
CDR3 DNA: TGCGCCAGCAGCCAAGATACCCGGGGACTGGCGGCCTCATTCTTC

V gene: TRBV7-3
D gene: TRBD1
clone size: -
J gene: TRBJ2-1
CDR3 protein: CASSSPGQRQGNEQFF
CDR3 DNA: TGTGCCAGCAGCTCTCCGGGACAGCGGCAAGGGAATGAGCAGTTCTTC

V gene: TRBV6-6
D gene: TRBD2
clone size: -
J gene: TRBJ2-1
CDR3 protein: CASSYIAGVGGEQFF
CDR3 DNA: TGTGCCAGCAGTTATATAGCGGGTGTGGGGGGTGAGCAGTTCTTC

V gene: TRBV5-1
D gene: TRBD2
clone size: -
J gene: TRBJ2-5
CDR3 protein: CASSLEGLARQETQYF
CDR3 DNA: TGCGCCAGCAGCTTGGAGGGACTAGCGAGACAAGAGACCCAGTACTTC

V gene: TRBV9
D gene: TRBD2
clone size: few
J gene: TRBJ2-1
CDR3 protein: CASSGSGRGSYNEQFF
CDR3 DNA: TGTGCCAGCAGCGGTAGCGGGAGGGGGTCCTACAATGAGCAGTTCTTC

V gene: TRBV28
D gene: TRBD1
clone size: -
J gene: TRBJ2-1
CDR3 protein: CASSLGTGLWNEQFF
CDR3 DNA: TGTGCCAGCAGTTTGGGGACAGGACTTTGGAATGAGCAGTTCTTC

V gene: TRBV7-9
D gene: -
clone size: -
J gene: TRBJ2-5
CDR3 protein: CASSLFPQGEETQYF
CDR3 DNA: TGTGCCAGCAGCTTATTTCCCCAGGGCGAGGAGACCCAGTACTTC

V gene: TRBV25-1
D gene: -
clone size: -
J gene: TRBJ2-1
CDR3 protein: CASRGETYNEQFF
CDR3 DNA: TGTGCCAGCCGTGGTGAAACCTACAATGAGCAGTTCTTC

V gene: TRBV6-6
D gene: -
clone size: -
J gene: TRBJ2-7
CDR3 protein: CASSKRQSLSYEQYF
CDR3 DNA: TGTGCCAGCAGTAAAAGACAGTCCCTCTCCTACGAGCAGTACTTC